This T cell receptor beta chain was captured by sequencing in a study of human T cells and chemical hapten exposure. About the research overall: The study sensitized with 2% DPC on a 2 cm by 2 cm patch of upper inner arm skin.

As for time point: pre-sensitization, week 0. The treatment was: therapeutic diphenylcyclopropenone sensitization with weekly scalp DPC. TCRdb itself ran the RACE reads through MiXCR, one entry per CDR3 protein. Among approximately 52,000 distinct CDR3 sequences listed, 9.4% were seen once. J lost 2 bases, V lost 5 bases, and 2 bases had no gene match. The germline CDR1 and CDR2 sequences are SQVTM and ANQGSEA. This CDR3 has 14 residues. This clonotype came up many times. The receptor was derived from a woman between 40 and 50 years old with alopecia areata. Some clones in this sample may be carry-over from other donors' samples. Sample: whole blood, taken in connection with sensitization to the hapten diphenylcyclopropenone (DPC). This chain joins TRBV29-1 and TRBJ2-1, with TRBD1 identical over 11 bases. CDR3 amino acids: CSVRTGGAYNEQFF. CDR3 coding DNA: TGCAGCGTTAGGACAGGGGGCGCCTACAATGAGCAGTTCTTC.